The 6 T cell receptor beta chains below were found in one sample sequenced in a study of T-cell reconstitution after alpha-beta-depleted transplantation in children. Construction of the TCRbeta library involved unique molecular identifiers. One entry per CDR3 protein, called by TCRdb with MiXCR from the PCR reads. Of roughly 100,000 distinct CDR3 sequences listed, roughly 7.6% are singletons. Source: PBMCs, taken before TCRalphabeta/CD19-depleted stem cell transplant. Receptor source: a boy between 2 and 10 years old with acute lymphoblastic leukemia, due to receive a stem cell transplant.

Comments on this clonotype: It may be a read error: a sequence one base away is much more abundant. The J gene is TRBJ1-1, the V gene TRBV15; D is unclear. The CDR3 contains 13 residues. Trimming removed 4 bases from V and 3 bases from J, with 9 bases in between. The germline CDR1 and CDR2 sequences are LNHNV and YYDKDF (reference sequence). The CDR3 bases are TGTGCCACCAGCATAAAGGGAGACACTGAAGCTTTCTTT. It specifies CATSIKGDTEAFF.

V usage is TRBV4-3 and J usage is TRBJ2-7; tentative D call: TRBD2 (6 bases). Germline V gene data show CDR1 as LGHNA and CDR2 as YSLEER. This CDR3 region has 15 residues. V was trimmed by 0 bases and J by 3 bases, leaving 12 bases between them. CDR3 sequence reads: CASSQDRGYGYEQYF. In DNA, the CDR3 is TGCGCCAGCAGCCAAGATCGGGGGTATGGCTACGAGCAGTACTTC.

This clonotype was seen only a few times. The chain joins TRBV7-6 to TRBJ2-3; D unclear. CDR3 size: 15 residues. CDR1 SGHVS and CDR2 FNYEAQ come from the germline V gene. V was pared by 3 bases and J by 0 bases, with 10 bases between. The CDR3 coding sequence is TGTGCCAGCAGCTTTTTGTCCGGTAGCACAGATACGCAGTATTTT. Its translation: CASSFLSGSTDTQYF.

This clonotype was observed many times. The V call is TRBV7-9, the J call TRBJ2-1; 9 bases line up with TRBD1. The length of the CDR3 is 18 residues. V trimming: 3 bases; J trimming: 1 base; junction bases outside the gene matches: 10. Germline values: CDR1 SEHNR, CDR2 FQNEAQ (reference sequence). The CDR3 DNA sequence: TGTGCCAGCAGCTTTGGGACAGGGCTTATTAGGTCCTACAATGAGCAGTTCTTC. Amino acid sequence: CASSFGTGLIRSYNEQFF.

The chain joins TRBV5-4 to TRBJ2-3; 13 positions match TRBD2. The V and J ends lost 6 bases and 1 base, in that order; junction bases with no gene match: 5. CDR3 length equals 16 residues. The germline gives CDR1 SGHNT, CDR2 YYREEE (reference sequence). This CDR3 is CASTTGLAGRTDTQYF. CDR3 nucleotide sequence: TGTGCCAGCACCACGGGACTAGCGGGGCGCACAGATACGCAGTATTTT.

The table lists this clonotype with many counts. This chain links TRBV12-5 with TRBJ1-1, with no clear D. V was pared by 2 bases and J by 4 bases, with 11 bases between. CDR3 size: 14 residues. The germline gives CDR1 LGHNT, CDR2 FRNRAP. In DNA form, the CDR3 reads TGTGCTAGTGGTTTGAGCAACTTGGGCACTGAAGCTTTCTTT. Its protein is CASGLSNLGTEAFF.